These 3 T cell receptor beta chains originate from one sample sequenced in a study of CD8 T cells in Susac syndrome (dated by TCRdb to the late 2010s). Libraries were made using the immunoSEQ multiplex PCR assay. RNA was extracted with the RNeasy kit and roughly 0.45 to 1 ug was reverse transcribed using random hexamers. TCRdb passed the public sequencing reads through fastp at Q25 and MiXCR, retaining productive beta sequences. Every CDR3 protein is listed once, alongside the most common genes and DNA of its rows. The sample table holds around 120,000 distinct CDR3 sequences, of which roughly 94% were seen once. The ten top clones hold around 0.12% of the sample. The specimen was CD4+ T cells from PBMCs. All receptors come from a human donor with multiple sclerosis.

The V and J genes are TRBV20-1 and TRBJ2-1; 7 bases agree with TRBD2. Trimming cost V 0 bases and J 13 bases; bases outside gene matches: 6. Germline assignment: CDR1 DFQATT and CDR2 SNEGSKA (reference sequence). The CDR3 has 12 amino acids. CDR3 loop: CSARDRVTSQFF. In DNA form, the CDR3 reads TGCAGTGCTAGAGATCGGGTGACTAGCCAGTTCTTC.

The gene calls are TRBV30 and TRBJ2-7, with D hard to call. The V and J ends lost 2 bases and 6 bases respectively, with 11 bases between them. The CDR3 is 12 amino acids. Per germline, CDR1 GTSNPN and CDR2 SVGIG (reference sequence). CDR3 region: CAWSKGPPEQYF. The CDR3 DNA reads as TGTGCCTGGAGTAAGGGTCCCCCCGAGCAGTACTTC.

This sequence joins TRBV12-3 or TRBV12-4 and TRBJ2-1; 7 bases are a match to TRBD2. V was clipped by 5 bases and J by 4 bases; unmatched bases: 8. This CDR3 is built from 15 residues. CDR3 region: CASSVGDYGYNEQFF. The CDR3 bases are TGTGCCAGCAGTGTCGGGGACTACGGGTACAATGAGCAGTTCTTC.